Below, 18 T cell receptor beta chains from the same sample are listed, as sequenced in a study of blood T cell repertoires in COVID-19. TCRdb keeps only in-frame clones here, not all; method: immunoSEQ multiplex PCR. The data contain about 150,000 clones, around 90% of them seen just once; the ten biggest clones take up over 0.8%. The sequenced material came from peripheral blood. Source of these receptors: a woman aged 45-65 years with acute or convalescent COVID-19.

This chain joins TRBV30 and TRBJ2-3; 9 nucleotides agree with TRBD1. CDR1 is GTSNPN, CDR2 SVGIG, per germline (reference sequence). The CDR3 is made up of 13 amino acids. V shed 7 bases and J 7 bases; nucleotides not matched to a gene: 9. CDR3 in DNA: TGTGCCTCTCGGGGACAGGGTAGACATACGCAGTATTTT. It specifies CASRGQGRHTQYF.

The chain carries TRBV27 and TRBJ1-4; D unclear. Trimming removed 5 bases at V and 7 bases at J, with 14 bases between. Per the germline V gene, CDR1 is MNHEY and CDR2 is SMNVEV (reference sequence). There are 14 residues in the CDR3. CDR3 region: CASSPIPLGEKLFF. CDR3 sequence (DNA): TGTGCCAGCAGTCCGATTCCGCTAGGTGAAAAACTGTTTTTT.

At least ten counts were recorded for this clone. This CDR3 is CSASRGDLPEAFF. Here the CDR3 DNA reads TGCAGTGCTAGTCGGGGGGATTTACCTGAAGCTTTCTTT. The V and J genes are TRBV20-1 and TRBJ1-1; possible D gene TRBD1, 5 bases. The CDR3 is 13 residues long. Trimming took off 3 bases at V and 6 bases at J, with 14 bases between the two ends. Germline loops: CDR1 DFQATT, CDR2 SNEGSKA (reference sequence).

The V gene is TRBV11-2, the J gene TRBJ2-3; maybe TRBD1 (6 bases). The CDR3 totals 15 residues. V shed 1 base and J shed 2 bases, with 10 bases lying between them. Germline V gene data show CDR1 as SGHAT and CDR2 as FQNNGV. The CDR3 protein is CASSLGGTPTDTQYF. In nucleotides, the CDR3 is TGTGCCAGCAGCTTAGGGGGGACACCCACAGATACGCAGTATTTT. Filled out from reference TRBV11-2 and TRBJ2-3, the complete variable domain reads EAGVAQSPRYKIIEKRQSVAFWCNPISGHATLYWYQQILGQGPKLLIQFQNNGVVDDSQLPKDRFSAERLKGVDSTLKIQPAKLEDSAVYLCASSLGGTPTDTQYFGPGTRLTVL.

The chain has TRBV5-1 and TRBJ1-1; D might be TRBD1 (5 bases). Trimming cost V 4 bases and J 12 bases, with 25 bases left between them. The CDR3 contains 15 residues. Germline values: CDR1 SGHRS, CDR2 YFSETQ. CDR3 loop: CASSPLGRDPRKSFF. DNA of the CDR3: TGCGCCAGCAGCCCCTTAGGGCGGGACCCAAGGAAGTCTTTCTTT.

V usage is TRBV5-6 and J usage is TRBJ1-1; D not resolved. V was clipped by 0 bases and J by 4 bases, with 10 bases between them. The CDR3 spans 14 residues. Germline CDR1 reads SGHDT; CDR2 reads YYEEEE. This CDR3 reads CASSLAGFPTEAFF. The CDR3 region has the DNA TGTGCCAGCAGCTTGGCAGGTTTCCCCACTGAAGCTTTCTTT.

V usage is TRBV5-4 and J usage is TRBJ2-5, with 14 bases fitting TRBD2. The CDR3 consists of 16 residues. Germline-derived CDR1 and CDR2 are SGHNT and YYREEE (reference sequence). V trimming: 4 bases; J trimming: 1 base; junction bases outside the gene matches: 3. The CDR3 DNA reads TGTGCCAGCAGCCCGGGACTAGCGGGGGCCCAAGAGACCCAGTACTTC. It is translated as CASSPGLAGAQETQYF. Together with reference TRBV5-4 and TRBJ2-5, the CDR3 gives the full variable domain: ETGVTQSPTHLIKTRGQQVTLRCSSQSGHNTVSWYQQALGQGPQFIFQYYREEENGRGNFPPRFSGLQFPNYSSELNVNALELDDSALYLCASSPGLAGAQETQYFGPGTRLLVL.

This rearrangement joins TRBV27 to TRBJ2-7; 7 positions agree with TRBD1. This CDR3 is built from 14 residues. Germline V gives CDR1 MNHEY, CDR2 SMNVEV (reference sequence). V lost 8 bases to trimming and J lost 2 bases; unmatched junction nucleotides: 9. CDR3 DNA: TGTGCCAGCGCGATCGGGACAGTCACCTACGAGCAGTACTTC. Translated: CASAIGTVTYEQYF.

The V gene is TRBV12-3 or TRBV12-4, the J gene TRBJ1-5; no clear D. The CDR3 extends over 13 amino acids. The V gene lost 6 bases and the J gene lost 2 bases, with 8 bases spanning the gap. The CDR3 DNA sequence: TGTGCCAGCAGGGCACAACGCAATCAGCCCCAGCATTTT. Its translation: CASRAQRNQPQHF.

CDR3 in amino acids: CASRLKQGTGELFF. The DNA of the CDR3 is TGTGCCAGCAGACTCAAACAGGGTACCGGGGAGCTGTTTTTT. The gene calls are TRBV7-8 and TRBJ2-2, with D possibly matching TRBD1 (6 bases). There are 14 residues in the CDR3. The V and J ends lost 6 bases and 5 bases respectively, with 13 bases between them. Looked up from germline, CDR1 is SGHVS and CDR2 is FQNEAQ.

The chain links TRBV6-5 to TRBJ1-2, with a tentative D call TRBD1 (6 bases). The germline V gene has CDR1 MNHEY and CDR2 SVGAGI. Deletions cut 10 bases from V and 0 bases from J, with 12 bases between. This CDR3 has 13 amino acids. The CDR3 DNA reads as TGTGCCACCCGGACAGAGACTAACTATGGCTACACCTTC. It translates to CATRTETNYGYTF.

The chain recombines TRBV7-8 with TRBJ2-7; maybe TRBD1 (6 bases). There are 12 residues in the CDR3. The V gene lost 8 bases and the J gene lost 2 bases, with 10 bases spanning the gap. Germline V gene sequence: CDR1 SGHVS, CDR2 FQNEAQ. The CDR3 DNA reads TGTGCCAGCGCAGAGGGGGCCTACGAGCAGTACTTC. This codes for CASAEGAYEQYF.

This rearrangement joins TRBV20-1 to TRBJ2-1; D ambiguous. Between the trimmed V and J ends, which lost 3 bases and 5 bases, there was a span of 5 bases. The CDR3 length is 11 residues. The V gene's germline CDR1 is DFQATT and CDR2 SNEGSKA (reference sequence). The CDR3 coding sequence is TGCAGTGCTAGGCTAGACAATGAGCAGTTCTTC. Translated, it gives CSARLDNEQFF.

This chain joins TRBV5-1 and TRBJ2-5; D is undetermined. Trimming took off 4 bases at V and 5 bases at J, with 9 bases between the two ends. Germline lookup yields CDR1 SGHRS and CDR2 YFSETQ. The CDR3 runs 12 residues. The CDR3 loop is CASSPVGETQYF. DNA for the CDR3: TGCGCCAGCAGCCCTGTCGGTGAGACCCAGTACTTC.

V and J are TRBV4-2 and TRBJ1-3, with TRBD1 identical over 8 bases. Losses at the gene ends were 0 bases for V and 3 bases for J; bases not matched to a gene: 4. The CDR3 covers 16 residues. Germline values: CDR1 LGHNA, CDR2 YNFKEQ. The CDR3 region is CASSQERTGSGNTIYF. The CDR3 nucleotides are TGTGCCAGCAGCCAAGAAAGGACAGGGAGTGGAAACACCATATATTTT.

The J gene is TRBJ2-2, the V gene TRBV28; D perhaps matches TRBD1 (6 bases). This CDR3 has 14 amino acids. Germline V gene lookup returns CDR1 MDHEN and CDR2 SYDVKM. Trimming shortened V by 4 bases and J by 7 bases, and 13 bases separated the two germline ends. CDR3 nucleotide sequence: TGTGCCAGCAGTTCCTCGGACAGTAACGGGGAGCTGTTTTTT. Residues: CASSSSDSNGELFF. The whole variable domain, filled in from reference TRBV28 and TRBJ2-2, reads DVKVTQSSRYLVKRTGEKVFLECVQDMDHENMFWYRQDPGLGLRLIYFSYDVKMKEKGDIPEGYSVSREKKERFSLILESASTNQTSMYLCASSSSDSNGELFFGEGSRLTVL.

This chain uses TRBV2 with TRBJ1-5, with TRBD1 matching over 7 bases. This CDR3 region has 14 residues. The germline gives CDR1 SNHLY, CDR2 FYNNEI. The trim removed 5 bases at V and 3 bases at J, leaving 4 bases unmatched. The chain's CDR3 is CASSNDRDNQPQHF. The CDR3 DNA reads as TGTGCCAGCAGTAATGACAGGGACAATCAGCCCCAGCATTTT.

The chain is built from TRBV6-5 and TRBJ1-4, with D possibly TRBD1 on 6 matching bases. CDR1 is MNHEY, CDR2 SVGAGI, per germline. The CDR3 contains 15 residues. Trimming shortened V by 0 bases and J by 5 bases, and 10 bases separated the two germline ends. CDR3 in DNA: TGTGCCAGCAGTTACTCGTACAGGGTCAATGAAAAACTGTTTTTT. Its protein product is CASSYSYRVNEKLFF.